In its sample, the clone carrying this T cell receptor (beta chain) was seen a few times. Its antigen is not known. Time point of the sample: newly diagnosed GD, antithyroid drugs for less than 3 months. Extracted RNA from PBMCs served as the source of the TCR library. In building TCR beta libraries, iRepertoire HTBI primers were used together with Arm-PCR of CDR3 regions. In TCRdb, the multiplex PCR reads were re-called with MiXCR into one record per CDR3 protein. In the table there are about 560,000 distinct CDR3 sequences, roughly a sixth of which are singletons. The data are from a study of regulatory T cells in long-lasting Graves disease. Whole-study context: Newly diagnosed Graves' patients took antithyroid drugs under 3 months.

Looked up from germline, CDR1 is LGHDT and CDR2 is YNNKEL (reference sequence). Trimming pared 1 base from V and 7 bases from J, leaving 10 bases between. The CDR3 extends over 13 amino acids. Findings and limits, study-wide: Accuracy may have been reduced by the small sample size.

The same sample was also studied in work on T cells in Graves' hyperthyroidism and ophthalmopathy. That paper states: In validation, the model predicted ophthalmopathy. These predictions came a median 6.5 months before onset.

The genes are TRBV3-1 and TRBJ2-5; no firm D call. This clonotype was obtained from a young man with Graves disease. The sequencing here drew on peripheral blood mononuclear cells (PBMCs), taken at new diagnosis, from a patient treated with antithyroid drugs. The CDR3 here is CASSQGGPGTQYF. CDR3 nucleotides: TGTGCCAGCAGCCAAGGTGGGCCGGGGACCCAGTACTTC.